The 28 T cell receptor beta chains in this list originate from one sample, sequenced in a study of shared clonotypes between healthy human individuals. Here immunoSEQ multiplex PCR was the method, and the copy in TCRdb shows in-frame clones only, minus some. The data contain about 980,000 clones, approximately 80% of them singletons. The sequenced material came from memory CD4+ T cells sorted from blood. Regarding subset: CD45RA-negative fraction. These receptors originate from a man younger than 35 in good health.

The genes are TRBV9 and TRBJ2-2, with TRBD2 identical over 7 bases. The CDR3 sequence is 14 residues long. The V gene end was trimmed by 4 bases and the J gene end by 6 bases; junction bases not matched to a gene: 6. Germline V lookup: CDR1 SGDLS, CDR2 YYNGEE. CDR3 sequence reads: CASSPLGGAGELFF. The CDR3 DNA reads TGTGCCAGCAGCCCCCTGGGGGGGGCCGGGGAGCTGTTTTTT.

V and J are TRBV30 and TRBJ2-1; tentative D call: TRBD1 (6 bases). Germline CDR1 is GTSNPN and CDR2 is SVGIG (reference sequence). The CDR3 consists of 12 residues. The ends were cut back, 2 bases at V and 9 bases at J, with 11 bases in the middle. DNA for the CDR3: TGTGCCTGGAGTCCCATAGGGGGTGAGCAGTTCTTC. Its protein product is CAWSPIGGEQFF.

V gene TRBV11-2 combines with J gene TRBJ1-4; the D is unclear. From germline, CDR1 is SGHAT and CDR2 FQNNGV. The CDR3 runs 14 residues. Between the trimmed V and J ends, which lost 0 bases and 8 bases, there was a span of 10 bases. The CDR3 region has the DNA TGTGCCAGCAGCTTAGATAGAAGGTCGGAAAAACTGTTTTTT. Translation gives CASSLDRRSEKLFF.

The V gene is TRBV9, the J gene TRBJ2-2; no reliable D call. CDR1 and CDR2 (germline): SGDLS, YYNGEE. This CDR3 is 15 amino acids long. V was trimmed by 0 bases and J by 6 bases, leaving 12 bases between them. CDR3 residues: CASSVGAWGSGELFF. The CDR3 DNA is TGTGCCAGCAGCGTAGGTGCATGGGGATCCGGGGAGCTGTTTTTT. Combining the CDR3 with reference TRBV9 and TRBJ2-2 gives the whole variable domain DSGVTQTPKHLITATGQRVTLRCSPRSGDLSVYWYQQSLDQGLQFLIQYYNGEERAKGNILERFSAQQFPDLHSELNLSSLELGDSALYFCASSVGAWGSGELFFGEGSRLTVL.

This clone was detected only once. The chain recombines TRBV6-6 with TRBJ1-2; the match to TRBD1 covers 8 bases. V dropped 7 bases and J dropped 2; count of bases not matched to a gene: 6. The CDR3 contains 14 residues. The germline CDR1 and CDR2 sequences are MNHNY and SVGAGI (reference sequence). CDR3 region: CASIYGQGNYGYTF. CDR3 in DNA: TGTGCCAGCATTTATGGACAGGGAAACTATGGCTACACCTTC.

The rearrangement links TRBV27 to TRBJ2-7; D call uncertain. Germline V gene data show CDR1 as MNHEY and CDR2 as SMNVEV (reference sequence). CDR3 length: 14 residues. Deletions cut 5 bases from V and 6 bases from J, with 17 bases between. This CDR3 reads CASSPAGSTFEQYF. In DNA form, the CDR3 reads TGTGCCAGCAGTCCCGCCGGGTCTACATTCGAGCAGTACTTC.

The CDR3 spells CAWSPGTGSGYTIYF. The CDR3 nucleotides are TGTGCCTGGAGTCCCGGGACAGGGAGCGGATACACCATATATTTT. V is TRBV30 and J is TRBJ1-3; 9 bases are a match to TRBD1. With V trimmed by 2 bases and J by 8 bases, 10 bases remained unmatched. The CDR3 is 15 amino acids. The germline V gene encodes CDR1 GTSNPN and CDR2 SVGIG (reference sequence).

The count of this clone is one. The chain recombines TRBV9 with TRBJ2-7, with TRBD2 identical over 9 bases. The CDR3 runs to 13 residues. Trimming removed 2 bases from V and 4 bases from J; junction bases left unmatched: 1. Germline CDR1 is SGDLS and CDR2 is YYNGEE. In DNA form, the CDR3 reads TGTGCCAGCAGCGTCACTAGCGGGTACGAGCAGTACTTC. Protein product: CASSVTSGYEQYF.

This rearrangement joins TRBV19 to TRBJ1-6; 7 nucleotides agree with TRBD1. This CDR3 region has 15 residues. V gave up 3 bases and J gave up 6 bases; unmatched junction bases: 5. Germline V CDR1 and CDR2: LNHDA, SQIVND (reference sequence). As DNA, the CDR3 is TGTGCCAGTAGTATGCGGGGACAGTCTAATTCACCCCTCCACTTT. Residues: CASSMRGQSNSPLHF.

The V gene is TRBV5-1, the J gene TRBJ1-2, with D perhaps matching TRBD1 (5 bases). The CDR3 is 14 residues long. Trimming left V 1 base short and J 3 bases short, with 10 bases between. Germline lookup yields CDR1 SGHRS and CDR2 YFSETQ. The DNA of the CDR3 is TGCGCCAGCAGCTTGTCGGGGCAGGACTATGGCTACACCTTC. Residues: CASSLSGQDYGYTF.

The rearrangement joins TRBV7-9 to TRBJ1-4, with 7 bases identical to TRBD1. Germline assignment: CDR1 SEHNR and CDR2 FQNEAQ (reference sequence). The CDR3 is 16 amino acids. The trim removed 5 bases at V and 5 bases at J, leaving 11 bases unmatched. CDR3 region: CASSKLTGTANEKLFF. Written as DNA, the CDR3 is TGTGCCAGCAGCAAACTTACCGGGACAGCGAATGAAAAACTGTTTTTT.

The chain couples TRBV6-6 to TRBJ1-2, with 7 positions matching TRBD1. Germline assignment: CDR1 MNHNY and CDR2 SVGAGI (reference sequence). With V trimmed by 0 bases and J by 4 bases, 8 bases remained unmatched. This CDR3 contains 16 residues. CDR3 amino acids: CASSYSDRQGFYGYTF. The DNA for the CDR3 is TGTGCCAGCAGTTACTCGGACCGACAGGGCTTCTATGGCTACACCTTC.

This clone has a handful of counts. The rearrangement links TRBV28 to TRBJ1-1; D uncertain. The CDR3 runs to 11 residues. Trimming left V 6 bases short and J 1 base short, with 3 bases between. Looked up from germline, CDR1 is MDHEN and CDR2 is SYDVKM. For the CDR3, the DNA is TGTGCCAGCAGATCGAACACTGAAGCTTTCTTT. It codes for CASRSNTEAFF.

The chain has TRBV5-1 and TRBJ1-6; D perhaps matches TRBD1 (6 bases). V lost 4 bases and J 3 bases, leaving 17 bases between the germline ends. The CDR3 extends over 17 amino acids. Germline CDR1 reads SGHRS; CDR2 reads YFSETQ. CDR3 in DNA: TGCGCCAGCAGCCCCGAGACAGGCAATATCTATAATTCACCCCTCCACTTT. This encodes CASSPETGNIYNSPLHF.

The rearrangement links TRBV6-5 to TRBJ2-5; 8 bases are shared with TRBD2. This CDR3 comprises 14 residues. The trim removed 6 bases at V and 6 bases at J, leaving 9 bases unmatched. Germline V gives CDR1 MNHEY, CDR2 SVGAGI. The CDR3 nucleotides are TGTGCCAGCAGGGACGGGGGGGGTTTGAAGACCCAGTACTTC. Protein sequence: CASRDGGGLKTQYF.

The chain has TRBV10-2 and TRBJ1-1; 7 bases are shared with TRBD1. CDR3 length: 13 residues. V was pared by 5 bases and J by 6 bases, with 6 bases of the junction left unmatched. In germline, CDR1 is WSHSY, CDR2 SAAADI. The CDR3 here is CASSLTGSPEAFF. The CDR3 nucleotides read TGCGCCAGCAGTCTGACAGGGTCTCCTGAAGCTTTCTTT.

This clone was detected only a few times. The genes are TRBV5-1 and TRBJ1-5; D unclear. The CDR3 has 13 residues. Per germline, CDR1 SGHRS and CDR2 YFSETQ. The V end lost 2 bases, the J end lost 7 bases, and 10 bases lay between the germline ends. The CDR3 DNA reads TGCGCCAGCAGCTTCACGGTAGGGCAGCCCCAGCATTTT. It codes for CASSFTVGQPQHF.

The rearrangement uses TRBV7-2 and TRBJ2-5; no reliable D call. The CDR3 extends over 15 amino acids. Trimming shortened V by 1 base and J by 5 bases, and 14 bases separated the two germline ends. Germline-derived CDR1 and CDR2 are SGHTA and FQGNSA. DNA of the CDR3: TGTGCCAGCAGCTTAGTAGTCCCCCCCCGGGAGACCCAGTACTTC. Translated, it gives CASSLVVPPRETQYF.

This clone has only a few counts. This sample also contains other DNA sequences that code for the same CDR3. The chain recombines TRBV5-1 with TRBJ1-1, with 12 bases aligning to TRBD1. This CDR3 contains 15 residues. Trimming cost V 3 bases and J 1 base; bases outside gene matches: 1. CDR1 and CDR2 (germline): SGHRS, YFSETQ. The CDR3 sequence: CASSSGQGANTEAFF. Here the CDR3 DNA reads TGCGCCAGCAGCTCGGGACAGGGGGCGAACACTGAAGCTTTCTTT.

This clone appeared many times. CDR3 nucleotide sequence: TGTGCCAGCAGCTTGTTCCCCATTGGGGGGCAAGAGACCCAGTACTTC. This translates into CASSLFPIGGQETQYF. This chain links TRBV5-6 with TRBJ2-5, with D possibly TRBD2 on 6 matching bases. V lost 1 base and J 2 bases, leaving 15 bases between the germline ends. This CDR3 is built from 16 residues. Germline V gene lookup returns CDR1 SGHDT and CDR2 YYEEEE.

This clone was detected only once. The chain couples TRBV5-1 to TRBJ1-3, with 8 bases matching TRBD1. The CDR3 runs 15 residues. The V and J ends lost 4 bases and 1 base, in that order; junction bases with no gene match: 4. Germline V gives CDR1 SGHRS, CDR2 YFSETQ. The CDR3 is CASSAGGLSGNTIYF. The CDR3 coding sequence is TGCGCCAGCAGCGCAGGGGGCCTTTCTGGAAACACCATATATTTT.

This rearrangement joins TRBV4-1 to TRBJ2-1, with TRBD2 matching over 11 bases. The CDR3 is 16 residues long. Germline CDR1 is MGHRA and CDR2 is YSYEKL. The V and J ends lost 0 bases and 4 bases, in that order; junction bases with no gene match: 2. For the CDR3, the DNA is TGCGCCAGCAGCCAAGACGTAGCGGGAGGGTACAATGAGCAGTTCTTC. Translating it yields CASSQDVAGGYNEQFF.

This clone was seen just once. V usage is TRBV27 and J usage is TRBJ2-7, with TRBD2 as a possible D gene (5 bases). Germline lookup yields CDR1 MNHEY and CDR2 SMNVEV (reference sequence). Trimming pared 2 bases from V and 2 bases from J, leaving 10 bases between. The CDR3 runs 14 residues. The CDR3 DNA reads TGTGCCAGCAGTTTAATGGTCGGGGCCTACGAGCAGTACTTC. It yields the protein CASSLMVGAYEQYF.

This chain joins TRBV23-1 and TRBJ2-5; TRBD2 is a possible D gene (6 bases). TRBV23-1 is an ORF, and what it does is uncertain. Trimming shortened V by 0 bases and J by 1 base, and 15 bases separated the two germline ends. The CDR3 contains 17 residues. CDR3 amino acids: CASSQSSLANSQETQYF. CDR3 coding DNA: TGCGCCAGCAGTCAATCTTCGCTAGCGAATAGCCAAGAGACCCAGTACTTC.

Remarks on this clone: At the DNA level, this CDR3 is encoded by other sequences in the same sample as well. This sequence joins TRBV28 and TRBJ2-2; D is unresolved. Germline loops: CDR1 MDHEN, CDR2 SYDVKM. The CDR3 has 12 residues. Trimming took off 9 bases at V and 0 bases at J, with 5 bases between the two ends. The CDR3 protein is CASPSNTGELFF. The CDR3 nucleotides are TGTGCCAGTCCCTCGAACACCGGGGAGCTGTTTTTT.

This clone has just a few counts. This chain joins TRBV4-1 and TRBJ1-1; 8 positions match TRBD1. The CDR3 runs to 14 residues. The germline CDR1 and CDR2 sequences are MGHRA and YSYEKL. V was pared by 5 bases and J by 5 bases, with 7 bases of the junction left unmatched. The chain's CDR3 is CASSGQGGLTEAFF. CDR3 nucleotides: TGCGCCAGCAGCGGACAGGGAGGTTTAACTGAAGCTTTCTTT.

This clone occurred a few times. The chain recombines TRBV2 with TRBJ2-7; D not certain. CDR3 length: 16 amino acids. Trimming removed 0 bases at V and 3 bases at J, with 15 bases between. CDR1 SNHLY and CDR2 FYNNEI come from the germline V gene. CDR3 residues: CASSEAPTAGFYEQYF. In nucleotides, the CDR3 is TGTGCCAGCAGTGAAGCCCCAACAGCCGGGTTCTACGAGCAGTACTTC.

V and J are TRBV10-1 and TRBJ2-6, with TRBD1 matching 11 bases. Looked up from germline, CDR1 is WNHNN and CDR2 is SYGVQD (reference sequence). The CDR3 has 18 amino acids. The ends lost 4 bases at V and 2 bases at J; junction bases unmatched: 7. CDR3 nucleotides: TGCGCCAGCAGTGCTCGGACAGGGGGCATCACTGGGGCCAACGTCCTGACTTTC. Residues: CASSARTGGITGANVLTF.